These T cell receptor beta chains were read from a single sample in a study of regulatory T cells in long-lasting Graves disease. From the multiplex PCR reads, TCRdb called clonotypes with MiXCR, one entry per CDR3 protein. The repertoire includes hundreds of thousands of distinct CDR3 sequences, around 20% of them detected once, and 29% sits in the top ten. The sequencing used peripheral blood mononuclear cells (PBMCs), collected when the disease was refractory, from a patient treated with antithyroid drugs. These receptors were taken from a female donor with Graves disease. CDR3s include the opening cysteine and the closing phenylalanine or tryptophan. Each record gives: clone size, V gene, J gene, D gene, CDR3 DNA, CDR3 protein. The D gene is left open where the match is weak. Clone size is stated in some rows and not others, as once, few, many or a class when expanded.

few	TRBV19	TRBJ2-7	TRBD1	TGTGCCAGTAGTACCGCACAGGGGGCGAACATCTACGAGCAGTACTTC	CASSTAQGANIYEQYF
few	TRBV14	TRBJ2-7	NA	TGTGCCAGCAGCCAAACCCCCTACGAGCAGTACTTC	CASSQTPYEQYF
NA	TRBV13	TRBJ1-1	NA	TGTGCCAGCAGCTTAGGCCTGGGGCAGAACACTGAAGCTTTCTTT	CASSLGLGQNTEAFF
many	TRBV28	TRBJ2-7	TRBD1	TGTGCCAGCAGTTTATACACAGGGGGGTCCCACTTCTCCTACGAGCAGTACTTC	CASSLYTGGSHFSYEQYF
NA	TRBV6-8	TRBJ2-7	NA	TGTGTCTCATCGGCGGGCCTGAACGAGCAGTACTTC	CVSSAGLNEQYF
few	TRBV18	TRBJ2-7	TRBD1	TGTGCCAGCTCACAGCAGGGGGCTGCGGGCTACGAGCAGTACTTC	CASSQQGAAGYEQYF
many	TRBV15	TRBJ1-2	NA	TGTGCCACCAGCAGAAAAGAGCGGGGCCTTAACTATGGCTACACCTTC	CATSRKERGLNYGYTF
many	TRBV2	TRBJ1-6	TRBD1	TGTGCCAGCAGTTTAGACAGGGGGAAATCACCCCTCCACTTT	CASSLDRGKSPLHF
few	TRBV27	TRBJ1-2	TRBD1	TGTGCCAGCAGTTCGCGACAGGGACCCCTGGGTGGCTACACCTTC	CASSSRQGPLGGYTF
many	TRBV2	TRBJ1-1	NA	TGTGCCAGCAGTAACAGGGTCGGGAACACTGAAGCTTTCTTT	CASSNRVGNTEAFF
NA	TRBV20-1	TRBJ2-4	TRBD1	TGCAGTGCTCGGGACAGCTTAAACATTCAGTACTTC	CSARDSLNIQYF
many	TRBV7-3	TRBJ1-1	NA	TGTGCCAGCAGCCCATCCGCGGGGGAGAACACTGAAGCTTTCTTT	CASSPSAGENTEAFF
many	TRBV28	TRBJ2-1	TRBD2	TGTGCCAGCAGTTTGGGGACTAACTACAATGAGCAGTTCTTC	CASSLGTNYNEQFF
many	TRBV11-2	TRBJ2-5	NA	TGTGCCAGCAGTTATGCTCTAGGTGACGAGACCCAGTACTTC	CASSYALGDETQYF
many	TRBV29-1	TRBJ2-5	NA	TGCAGCGTTGTAGAACCAGCAGTAGAGACCCAGTACTTC	CSVVEPAVETQYF
many	TRBV27	TRBJ1-2	NA	TGTGCCAGCAGTCCCTCCCCCGGACCGGGCCCCTATGGCTACACCTTC	CASSPSPGPGPYGYTF
NA	TRBV11-2	TRBJ2-7	NA	TGTGCCAGCAGGTTGGGGCAGAACTACGAGCAGTACTTC	CASRLGQNYEQYF
many	TRBV28	TRBJ2-7	NA	TGTGCCAGCCGGGACGGGACCATCTACGAGCAGTACTTC	CASRDGTIYEQYF
NA	TRBV15	TRBJ1-4	NA	TGTGCCACCAGCACTTTAGTCCCCGCAGCGATAAGAGGGAAACTGTTTTTT	CATSTLVPAAIRGKLFF
NA	TRBV4-1	TRBJ2-7	NA	TGCGCCAGCAGCACCCGCTATGACGAGCAGTACTTC	CASSTRYDEQYF
NA	TRBV19	TRBJ2-7	TRBD2	TGTGCCAGTAGTGTGACTAGCGGGCCGTCCTACGAGCAGTACTTC	CASSVTSGPSYEQYF
few	TRBV7-9	TRBJ2-2	TRBD1	TGTGCCAGCAGCCCCAGACAGGGGAGGACCGGGGAGCTGTTTTTT	CASSPRQGRTGELFF
NA	TRBV6-5	TRBJ1-1	NA	TGTGCCAGCAGTTACAGCGGGGGGGGGGGGCGAAACACTGAAGCTTTCTTT	CASSYSGGGGRNTEAFF
few	TRBV7-8	TRBJ1-4	TRBD1	TGTGCCAGCAGCAAGAACAGGGGGTTTAACGAAAAACTGTTTTTT	CASSKNRGFNEKLFF
NA	TRBV5-1	TRBJ2-5	NA	TGTGCCAGCAGCCGACAGGAGCGGGAGACCCAGTACTTC	CASSRQERETQYF
few	TRBV18	TRBJ1-6	NA	TGTGCCAGCTCACCACGCGTATTAGATTCACCCCTCCACTTT	CASSPRVLDSPLHF
NA	TRBV18	TRBJ2-1	TRBD2	TGTGCCAGCTCACCAACGGGGGGCTCCTACAATGAGCAGTTCTTC	CASSPTGGSYNEQFF
NA	TRBV5-1	TRBJ2-1	TRBD2	TGTGCCAGCAGCTTCTGGACTAGCGGGAGGACCCATGAGCAGTTCTTC	CASSFWTSGRTHEQFF
many	TRBV11-2	TRBJ2-7	NA	TGTGCCAGCAGCCGAGGCTGGAGGGCAGGGCTCTCCTCCTACGAGCAGTACTTC	CASSRGWRAGLSSYEQYF
few	TRBV4-1	TRBJ1-5	NA	TGCGCCAGCAGCCAATTTCGCGCCCAGCCCCAGCATTTT	CASSQFRAQPQHF
NA	TRBV7-9	TRBJ1-6	NA	TGTGCCCGCAGCTTACAGCAGGGTTCACCCCTCCACTTT	CARSLQQGSPLHF
few	TRBV27	TRBJ1-6	TRBD1	TGTGCCAGCAGTTTAACATTCAGGGGGTTGCCCTATAATTCACCCCTCCACTTT	CASSLTFRGLPYNSPLHF
NA	TRBV6-1	TRBJ1-2	NA	TGTGCCAGCAGTAGGGGGTGGGGGAACTATGGCTACACCTTC	CASSRGWGNYGYTF
many	TRBV12-3/TRBV12-4	TRBJ1-2	NA	TGTGCCAGCAGTCCAGGGGAAAGGATCTATGGCTACACCTTC	CASSPGERIYGYTF
few	TRBV24-1	TRBJ1-2	NA	TGTGCCACCAGTGATTTACAGGTGGTCGGCTACACCTTC	CATSDLQVVGYTF
many	TRBV12-3/TRBV12-4	TRBJ2-2	NA	TGTGCCAGCAGTGGGGACTGGCGAGACACCGGGGAGCTGTTTTTT	CASSGDWRDTGELFF
many	TRBV19	TRBJ2-5	TRBD2	TGTGCCAGTAGTGACCCCTCCTCTAGCGGAGAGACCCAGTACTTC	CASSDPSSSGETQYF
NA	TRBV2	TRBJ2-1	TRBD2	TGTGCCAGCCTAGGACTAGCGGGGTTAAATGAGCAGTTCTTC	CASLGLAGLNEQFF
many	TRBV7-3	TRBJ1-1	NA	TGTGCCAGCAGCTCCGCGGGGGAGGCGACTGAAGCTTTCTTT	CASSSAGEATEAFF
many	TRBV5-1	TRBJ2-7	TRBD2	TGCGCCAGCAGCCCCCTAGCGGGAGGGTACGAGCAGTACTTC	CASSPLAGGYEQYF
many	TRBV12-3/TRBV12-4	TRBJ2-7	TRBD2	TGTGCCAGCAGTTTAACCGGGACTAGCGGTGTCGAGCAGTACTTC	CASSLTGTSGVEQYF
many	TRBV20-1	TRBJ2-5	NA	TGCAGTGCTAGGCTTGGGACCGACTACCAAGAGACCCAGTACTTC	CSARLGTDYQETQYF
many	TRBV6-2/TRBV6-3	TRBJ1-2	TRBD1	TGTGCCAGCAGTATCCACCCCGGGACAGCCGCGAATGGCTACACCTTC	CASSIHPGTAANGYTF
few	TRBV9	TRBJ1-2	TRBD1	TGTGCCAGCAGCGCCGAGGGGACAGCGACCAACTATGGCTACACCTTC	CASSAEGTATNYGYTF
NA	TRBV27	TRBJ2-1	NA	TGTGCCAGCAGTTTAAGGGGGGTCTCCTACAATGAGCAGTTCTTC	CASSLRGVSYNEQFF
few	TRBV3-1	TRBJ2-1	NA	TGTGCCAGCAGCCAAGGGTGGGTCGATGAGCAGTTCTTC	CASSQGWVDEQFF
few	TRBV2	TRBJ2-2	NA	TGTGCCAGCACTGGGGTTAACACCGGGGAGCTGTTTTTT	CASTGVNTGELFF
many	TRBV2	TRBJ2-7	NA	TGTGCCAGCAACCCGGAATCCTACGAGCAGTACTTC	CASNPESYEQYF
many	TRBV12-3/TRBV12-4	TRBJ1-5	NA	TGTGCCAGCAGCCCAAGGGGAGAATATCAGCCCCAGCATTTT	CASSPRGEYQPQHF
few	TRBV6-2/TRBV6-3	TRBJ2-5	TRBD1	TGTGCCAGCAGCCCTCGGAAGGGGGCTGGGGAGACCCAGTACTTC	CASSPRKGAGETQYF
few	TRBV5-1	TRBJ1-2	TRBD1	TGCGCCAGCAGCTTGGACAGGGGCGAGCGGGGCTACACCTTC	CASSLDRGERGYTF
many	TRBV11-2	TRBJ2-7	NA	TGTGCCAGCAGCTTATGGGAAGCGGACGAGCAGTACTTC	CASSLWEADEQYF